This TCR beta chain was documented in a study of circulating and synovial CD4+ cells in juvenile arthritis. Patients with active juvenile idiopathic arthritis donated these samples. Germline V lookup: CDR1 SGHTA, CDR2 FQGNSA. The CDR3 length is 15 residues. V gave up 5 bases and J gave up 11 bases; unmatched junction bases: 17. Sequencing used immunoSEQ multiplex PCR; TCRdb keeps in-frame clones, though not all of them. This sample has under 35,000 clones, with just over 90% found just once. This chain links TRBV7-2 with TRBJ2-7; 8 bases are a match to TRBD2. Material: CD4+ T cells from blood. The sequence came from a human donor with juvenile idiopathic arthritis. Here the CDR3 reads CASSPGFVLAGGKYF. CDR3 bases: TGTGCCAGCAGCCCCGGGTTTGTGCTCGCGGGAGGAAAGTACTTC.